This TCR beta chain was sequenced during a study of T-cell reconstitution after alpha-beta-depleted transplantation in children. Unique molecular identifiers were incorporated into the prepared TCRbeta library. MiXCR was run by TCRdb on the PCR reads, yielding one entry per CDR3 protein. Of fewer than 1 million distinct CDR3 sequences in the sample, roughly 15% are singletons; the top ten hold roughly 5%. Trimming removed 1 base from V and 4 bases from J, with 10 bases in between. Germline CDR1 and CDR2: SGHRS and YFSETQ. The CDR3 has 14 amino acids. Turning to this clonotype: Its antigen is unidentified.

Broader study findings: Surviving recipient T cells and thymic progenitors produced the high day-60 TCRbeta diversity seen in some patients.

The chain combines TRBV5-1 with TRBJ2-3; D not certain. This TCR was recovered from a male patient younger than 18 who had a stem cell transplant for acute lymphoblastic leukemia, so the T cells may come from the graft donor. This sample comprised PBMCs, mostly from graft donor cells, obtained 360 days after TCRalphabeta/CD19-depleted stem cell transplant. The CDR3 coding sequence is TGCGCCAGCAGCTTGATTTTTGACCCAGATACGCAGTATTTT. Amino acid sequence: CASSLIFDPDTQYF.